Each of the 26 T cell receptor beta chains below was sequenced from the same sample in a study of blood T cell repertoires in COVID-19. Sequenced by immunoSEQ multiplex PCR; TCRdb stores in-frame clones only, minus some. The sample records over 150,000 clones, 75% to 85% being singletons. The material sequenced was peripheral blood. The receptors were sampled from a human donor in a cohort sampled during active COVID-19.

The J gene is TRBJ2-1, the V gene TRBV5-1, with a tentative D call TRBD1 (6 bases). There are 15 residues in the CDR3. V was cut by 4 bases and J by 4 bases, with 15 bases left in between. Germline V CDR1 and CDR2: SGHRS, YFSETQ. DNA for the CDR3: TGCGCCAGCAGCGACTCCGGGACACTGTACAATGAGCAGTTCTTC. It codes for CASSDSGTLYNEQFF.

The J gene is TRBJ1-4, the V gene TRBV5-1; D is possibly TRBD1 (5 bases). The V and J ends lost 2 bases and 0 bases respectively, with 11 bases between them. This CDR3 has 16 amino acids. Germline CDR1 reads SGHRS; CDR2 reads YFSETQ. In DNA, the CDR3 is TGCGCCAGCAGCTTTCGCAGACAGACAACTAATGAAAAACTGTTTTTT. It translates to CASSFRRQTTNEKLFF.

The chain is built from TRBV4-1 and TRBJ2-1; no definite D call. CDR3 length equals 16 residues. Germline loops: CDR1 MGHRA, CDR2 YSYEKL. Trimming cost V 3 bases and J 0 bases, with 12 bases left between them. CDR3 residues: CASSHPVLSSYNEQFF. CDR3 nucleotides: TGCGCCAGCAGCCATCCGGTCCTGAGCTCCTACAATGAGCAGTTCTTC.

The DNA for the CDR3 is TGTGCCTGGAGTGTGGGCAGGGGGAATGAAAAACTGTTTTTT. Its protein product is CAWSVGRGNEKLFF. The J gene is TRBJ1-4, the V gene TRBV30; 7 bases line up with TRBD1. Germline assignment: CDR1 GTSNPN and CDR2 SVGIG (reference sequence). V trimming: 0 bases; J trimming: 5 bases; junction bases outside the gene matches: 3. The CDR3 is made up of 14 amino acids.

This chain links TRBV4-1 with TRBJ1-6; 9 positions match TRBD1. Germline V gene sequence: CDR1 MGHRA, CDR2 YSYEKL. V was pared by 4 bases and J by 9 bases, with 7 bases of the junction left unmatched. This CDR3 contains 15 residues. The CDR3 DNA reads as TGCGCCAGCAGCCCCTGGACAGGGGAAGGTTCACCCCTCCACTTT. It is translated as CASSPWTGEGSPLHF.

The V gene is TRBV25-1, the J gene TRBJ1-4; 9 bases line up with TRBD1. Germline CDR1 reads MGHDK; CDR2 reads SYGVNS. V gave up 4 bases and J gave up 7 bases; unmatched junction bases: 7. There are 15 residues in the CDR3. The chain's CDR3 is CASSVTGTGSEKLFF. DNA for the CDR3: TGTGCCAGCAGTGTAACCGGGACAGGGAGTGAAAAACTGTTTTTT.

This sequence joins TRBV9 and TRBJ2-2; D uncertain. Germline V lookup: CDR1 SGDLS, CDR2 YYNGEE. The CDR3 is 15 residues long. V dropped 0 bases and J dropped 1 base, with 7 bases sitting between them. The CDR3 DNA reads TGTGCCAGCAGCGTAGGGGCTCGGAACACCGGGGAGCTGTTTTTT. Protein: CASSVGARNTGELFF.

The gene calls are TRBV10-2 and TRBJ2-7; maybe TRBD1 (6 bases). Germline lookup yields CDR1 WSHSY and CDR2 SAAADI. Trimming shortened V by 0 bases and J by 3 bases, and 12 bases separated the two germline ends. The CDR3 loop spans 15 amino acids. The CDR3 DNA is TGCGCCAGCAGTGAGTCGGGACATCTAAACTACGAGCAGTACTTC. Translated: CASSESGHLNYEQYF.

This sequence joins TRBV18 and TRBJ2-7; maybe TRBD2 (6 bases). The germline gives CDR1 KGHSH, CDR2 LQKENI. V was cut by 5 bases and J by 3 bases, with 14 bases left in between. The CDR3 spans 14 residues. The CDR3 DNA follows: TGTGCCAGCTCAGCAGCCGGGGGAAACTACGAGCAGTACTTC. Translation gives CASSAAGGNYEQYF.

The chain couples TRBV11-3 to TRBJ2-1, with TRBD1 matching 10 bases. The CDR3 runs 15 residues. Germline V CDR1 and CDR2: SGHNT, YENEEA. With 4 bases clipped from V and 9 bases from J, the junction kept 9 bases outside the gene matches. Written as DNA, the CDR3 is TGTGCCAGCAGCTCGGGACAGGGGCGAGGAATTGAGCAGTTCTTC. It codes for CASSSGQGRGIEQFF. Looking up the rest from reference TRBV11-3 and TRBJ2-1 gives the full variable domain: EAGVVQSPRYKIIEKKQPVAFWCNPISGHNTLYWYLQNLGQGPELLIRYENEEAVDDSQLPKDRFSAERLKGVDSTLKIQPAELGDSAVYLCASSSGQGRGIEQFFGPGTRLTVL.

The rearrangement links TRBV5-4 to TRBJ2-7; D perhaps matches TRBD1 (6 bases). V was clipped by 4 bases and J by 0 bases, with 11 bases between them. The CDR3 extends over 14 amino acids. CDR1 SGHNT and CDR2 YYREEE come from the germline V gene (reference sequence). The DNA of the CDR3 is TGTGCCAGCAGCGGCGGACAGAGCTCCTACGAGCAGTACTTC. Protein: CASSGGQSSYEQYF.

J is TRBJ1-4 and V is TRBV7-2, with 9 bases that match TRBD1. The CDR3 runs 15 residues. Unmatched junction bases numbered 7, after V lost 5 bases and J lost 6 bases. Germline V gene data show CDR1 as SGHTA and CDR2 as FQGNSA. The CDR3 loop reads CASSPPGTGYEKLFF. The CDR3, as DNA: TGTGCCAGCAGCCCTCCCGGGACAGGGTATGAAAAACTGTTTTTT.

The chain couples TRBV7-9 to TRBJ1-2, with D possibly being TRBD1 (6 bases). V was shortened by 3 bases and J by 10 bases, with 12 bases between the two germline ends. The CDR3 length is 12 residues. CDR1 is SEHNR, CDR2 FQNEAQ, per germline (reference sequence). The CDR3 reads CASSLGAGIYTF. The CDR3 DNA is TGTGCCAGCAGCTTGGGGGCAGGGATCTACACCTTC.

The V gene is TRBV12-3 or TRBV12-4, the J gene TRBJ1-2; a possible D gene is TRBD1 (6 bases). The CDR3 is made up of 13 amino acids. With 5 bases removed from V and 8 bases from J, the gap between germline ends came to 15 bases. CDR3 bases: TGTGCCAGCAGTCCTCGAACAGGGTGGGGCTACACCTTC. Its translation is CASSPRTGWGYTF.

The chain uses TRBV28 and TRBJ2-7, with TRBD1 matching 7 bases. The length of the CDR3 is 14 residues. Germline trimming cut 8 bases from V and 0 bases from J; bases unmatched to any gene: 7. Germline V CDR1 and CDR2: MDHEN, SYDVKM. For the CDR3, the DNA is TGTGCCAGCGTCTCTGGGACAGCCTCCTACGAGCAGTACTTC. This sequence encodes CASVSGTASYEQYF.

This clone was recorded only once. The chain links TRBV5-6 to TRBJ1-5, with 8 bases matching TRBD1. Per germline, CDR1 SGHDT and CDR2 YYEEEE. V shed 6 bases, J shed 0 bases, and the junction held 2 bases outside the gene matches. CDR3 size: 14 residues. The CDR3 protein is CASTRGLSNQPQHF. The CDR3 DNA reads as TGTGCCAGCACCAGGGGGCTTAGCAATCAGCCCCAGCATTTT.

The J gene is TRBJ1-3, the V gene TRBV11-2; a possible D gene is TRBD1 (5 bases). V gave up 8 bases and J gave up 4 bases, with 12 bases separating them. This CDR3 region has 13 residues. From germline, CDR1 is SGHAT and CDR2 FQNNGV. CDR3 sequence: CASARGRGNTIYF. In nucleotides, the CDR3 is TGTGCCAGCGCCCGGGGGAGGGGAAACACCATATATTTT.

This chain connects TRBV27 to TRBJ2-2; 8 bases are a match to TRBD2. CDR1 and CDR2 from the germline V gene are MNHEY and SMNVEV (reference sequence). Trimming at V came to 8 bases and at J to 6 bases, leaving 20 bases not matched to a gene. The CDR3 is made up of 18 amino acids. The CDR3 here is CASGPGHTSGSVAGELFF. CDR3 nucleotide sequence: TGTGCCAGCGGTCCGGGACATACCAGCGGGAGTGTGGCCGGGGAGCTGTTTTTT.

The chain employs TRBV4-1 and TRBJ2-7; D might be TRBD1 (5 bases). The germline V and J ends were trimmed by 3 bases and 2 bases, with 14 bases remaining between them. The length of the CDR3 is 15 residues. Germline CDR1 MGHRA, CDR2 YSYEKL. The CDR3 sequence is CASSHVQGSPYEQYF. The CDR3 DNA follows: TGCGCCAGCAGCCACGTGCAGGGAAGTCCCTACGAGCAGTACTTC.

The chain is built from TRBV28 and TRBJ2-4; the D gene is possibly TRBD1 (6 bases). The CDR3 consists of 18 residues. Trimming took off 2 bases at V and 5 bases at J, with 22 bases between the two ends. CDR1 is MDHEN, CDR2 SYDVKM, per germline. In nucleotides, the CDR3 is TGTGCCAGCAGTTTACTCGACATCCGGGACACAAACCAAAACATTCAGTACTTC. Protein sequence: CASSLLDIRDTNQNIQYF.

The chain couples TRBV4-1 to TRBJ1-5; 9 nucleotides line up with TRBD1. CDR1 and CDR2 from the germline V gene are MGHRA and YSYEKL. Trimming removed 3 bases from V and 4 bases from J; junction bases left unmatched: 7. The CDR3 has 16 amino acids. The CDR3 reads CASSHPGQGSNQPQHF. In nucleotides, the CDR3 is TGCGCCAGCAGCCACCCCGGACAGGGGTCTAATCAGCCCCAGCATTTT.

This chain connects TRBV7-9 to TRBJ2-2; 7 bases align to TRBD2. Trimming cost V 5 bases and J 3 bases; bases outside gene matches: 6. Germline V gene lookup returns CDR1 SEHNR and CDR2 FQNEAQ (reference sequence). The CDR3 contains 15 residues. In DNA, the CDR3 is TGTGCCAGCAGCCCCTCGGGGGGTCACACCGGGGAGCTGTTTTTT. Its translation: CASSPSGGHTGELFF.

This chain links TRBV7-2 with TRBJ2-7, with D perhaps TRBD2 (6 bases). This CDR3 is 15 amino acids long. CDR1 SGHTA and CDR2 FQGNSA come from the germline V gene. Trimming pared 3 bases from V and 2 bases from J, leaving 14 bases between. CDR3 in amino acids: CASSFLPGVAYEQYF. The CDR3 bases are TGTGCCAGCAGCTTTCTTCCGGGGGTAGCCTACGAGCAGTACTTC.

A single count supports this clone. The chain joins TRBV27 to TRBJ2-1, with D possibly matching TRBD2 (6 bases). V was cut by 6 bases and J by 0 bases, with 15 bases left in between. Germline CDR1 and CDR2: MNHEY and SMNVEV (reference sequence). The CDR3 covers 16 residues. The CDR3 here is CASSLVGDFSYNEQFF. The CDR3 DNA is TGTGCCAGCAGCCTGGTGGGGGACTTCTCCTACAATGAGCAGTTCTTC.

The CDR3 loop reads CASSPPGSSGNTIYF. Here the CDR3 DNA reads TGTGCCAGCAGCCCCCCAGGGTCGTCTGGAAACACCATATATTTT. The chain is built from TRBV6-5 and TRBJ1-3; D may be TRBD1 (5 bases). Germline V gene data show CDR1 as MNHEY and CDR2 as SVGAGI. V lost 6 bases and J 1 base, leaving 13 bases between the germline ends. The CDR3 has 15 residues.

This clone has just a few counts. This chain uses TRBV30 with TRBJ2-3; 7 positions agree with TRBD1. From germline, CDR1 is GTSNPN and CDR2 SVGIG (reference sequence). The length of the CDR3 is 14 residues. The V segment lost 3 bases and the J segment 5 bases; nucleotides outside the gene matches: 8. CDR3 protein: CAWRVGRGIDTQYF. The CDR3 DNA reads as TGTGCCTGGAGGGTGGGCAGGGGGATAGATACGCAGTATTTT.